This T cell receptor beta chain comes out of a study of blood T cell repertoires in COVID-19. CDR1 is KGHSH, CDR2 LQKENI, per germline. Trimming shortened V by 3 bases and J by 7 bases, and 12 bases separated the two germline ends. This CDR3 comprises 13 residues. Using immunoSEQ multiplex PCR, the repertoire was profiled, and TCRdb retains in-frame clones only, with some absent. The sample lists 200,000 to 250,000 clones, approximately 84% occurring once. The clonotype originates from a woman at least 80 years old with acute or convalescent COVID-19. This chain connects TRBV18 to TRBJ2-5; D may be TRBD2 (5 bases). Material: peripheral blood. CDR3 sequence: CASSPGPAGTQYF. For the CDR3, the DNA is TGTGCCAGCTCACCCGGCCCGGCGGGGACCCAGTACTTC.